A single T cell receptor (beta chain) is shown here with its context. Its antigen is unidentified. These data belong to a study of T cell repertoires in cytomegalovirus infection. Study overall: Public TCR beta signatures provided an indication of both CMV infection and a matching HLA type.

TCRdb reanalysed the reads using MiXCR and keeps one entry per CDR3 protein. The repertoire holds 250,000 to 300,000 distinct CDR3 sequences, with 22% as singletons. The CDR3 has 13 residues. Looked up from germline, CDR1 is KGHDR and CDR2 is SFDVKD. V gave up 1 base and J gave up 13 bases, with 13 bases separating them. The V and J genes are TRBV24-1 and TRBJ2-1; D may correspond to TRBD1 or TRBD2 (5 bases each). The receptor comes from a human donor in good health (CMV status not recorded). Some clones in this sample may be carry-over from other donors' samples. The specimen was cultured PBMCs, collected from culture after CMV antigen stimulation. The CDR3 DNA sequence: TGTGCCACCAGTGATTTTAGAAGGGGACCTCAGTTCTTC. The encoded protein is CATSDFRRGPQFF.